The 30 T cell receptor beta chains in this list originate from one sample, sequenced in a study of CD8+CD57+ T cells in acquired aplastic anemia. TCR beta VDJ and CDR3 were profiled, and genomic DNA was the template. MiXCR, run by TCRdb on the reads, gives a single entry per CDR3 protein. The data show about 190,000 distinct CDR3 sequences, 64% seen once. Input material: sorted CD4+, CD8+, or CD8+CD57+ T cells (not recorded which) from PBMCs. The receptors come from a human donor with severe aplastic anemia or a healthy control (not recorded which).

The chain combines TRBV7-3 with TRBJ1-1; D not certain. The CDR3 totals 14 residues. Germline V lookup: CDR1 SGHTA, CDR2 FQGTGA. Trimming removed 3 bases at V and 5 bases at J, with 13 bases between. The CDR3 bases are TGTGCCAGCAGCTTGGATGGTGTGGGGACTGAAGCTTTCTTT. Translated, it gives CASSLDGVGTEAFF.

The genes are TRBV7-9 and TRBJ2-1; tentatively, D is TRBD1 or TRBD2 (5 bases each). CDR1 and CDR2 from the germline V gene are SEHNR and FQNEAQ (reference sequence). The ends were cut back, 5 bases at V and 6 bases at J, with 14 bases in the middle. This CDR3 is built from 14 residues. Here the CDR3 DNA reads TGTGCCAGCAGCCTAGTAACAGGAGGCAATGAGCAGTTCTTC. Protein product: CASSLVTGGNEQFF.

The J gene is TRBJ2-1, the V gene TRBV14, with D unresolved. The CDR3 is 15 residues long. V shed 7 bases and J shed 2 bases, with 15 bases lying between them. Germline V gives CDR1 SGHDN, CDR2 FVKESK. The CDR3 reads CASIPLLDPYNEQFF. The CDR3, as DNA: TGTGCCAGCATCCCACTCCTAGATCCCTACAATGAGCAGTTCTTC. The whole variable domain, filled in from reference TRBV14 and TRBJ2-1, reads EAGVTQFPSHSVIEKGQTVTLRCDPISGHDNLYWYRRVMGKEIKFLLHFVKESKQDESGMPNNRFLAERTGGTYSTLKVQPAELEDSGVYFCASIPLLDPYNEQFFGPGTRLTVL.

The chain uses TRBV7-9 and TRBJ2-1; tentative D call: TRBD1 (6 bases). The CDR3 is 14 amino acids. Germline CDR1 and CDR2: SEHNR and FQNEAQ (reference sequence). Trimming cost V 5 bases and J 5 bases, with 13 bases left between them. CDR3 sequence (DNA): TGTGCCAGCAGCCTCCGGGACATCAACAATGAGCAGTTCTTC. As protein: CASSLRDINNEQFF.

The chain recombines TRBV4-1 with TRBJ1-2; D ambiguous. Germline V gene lookup returns CDR1 MGHRA and CDR2 YSYEKL. V was shortened by 0 bases and J by 4 bases, with 12 bases between the two germline ends. The length of the CDR3 is 15 residues. CDR3 region: CASSQDSQAFYGYTF. The CDR3 DNA sequence: TGCGCCAGCAGCCAAGACAGCCAGGCCTTCTATGGCTACACCTTC.

This clonotype occurred a few times. The gene calls are TRBV24-1 and TRBJ2-5; D unclear. Germline V gives CDR1 KGHDR, CDR2 SFDVKD. This CDR3 spans 11 amino acids. Trimming shortened V by 1 base and J by 5 bases, and 1 base separated the two germline ends. CDR3 sequence: CATSDFETQYF. The CDR3 DNA reads TGTGCCACCAGTGATTTTGAGACCCAGTACTTC.

About this clonotype: At one boundary the junction diverges from the germline segment, which might be a read error. This chain joins TRBV19 and TRBJ2-2; 10 positions agree with TRBD1. This CDR3 comprises 11 residues. Germline CDR1 LNHDA, CDR2 SQIVND (reference sequence). CDR3: CGTGVTGELFF. The CDR3, as DNA: TGCGGGACAGGGGTGACCGGGGAGCTGTTTTTT.

V gene TRBV25-1 combines with J gene TRBJ2-4; D not resolved. The CDR3 length is 13 residues. V lost 7 bases and J 1 base, leaving 8 bases between the germline ends. Germline values: CDR1 MGHDK, CDR2 SYGVNS. CDR3 bases: TGTGCCAGCACCCCCTCCGCCAAAAACATTCAGTACTTC. It yields the protein CASTPSAKNIQYF.

This clonotype was seen many times. V gene TRBV7-9 combines with J gene TRBJ2-1; possibly TRBD1 for D (5 bases). The length of the CDR3 is 14 residues. Trimming cost V 5 bases and J 4 bases, with 12 bases left between them. Germline values: CDR1 SEHNR, CDR2 FQNEAQ (reference sequence). Here the CDR3 DNA reads TGTGCCAGCAGCGCGAAGACAGATTACAATGAGCAGTTCTTC. Its protein is CASSAKTDYNEQFF.

This chain's CDR3 is CASSGSLIGEGYTF. For the CDR3, the DNA is TGTGCCAGCAGTGGGTCTCTGATCGGCGAAGGCTACACCTTC. The V gene is TRBV25-1, the J gene TRBJ1-2; D is unclear. Looked up from germline, CDR1 is MGHDK and CDR2 is SYGVNS. V gave up 4 bases and J gave up 8 bases, with 17 bases separating them. CDR3 length: 14 amino acids.

This clonotype appeared a few times. The J gene is TRBJ1-6, the V gene TRBV7-8; possible D gene TRBD1, 6 bases. In germline, CDR1 is SGHVS, CDR2 FQNEAQ. V gave up 2 bases and J gave up 6 bases, with 11 bases separating them. The CDR3 runs 15 residues. In DNA form, the CDR3 reads TGTGCCAGCAGCTTATTTGGACAGCCTAATTCACCCCTCCACTTT. Residues: CASSLFGQPNSPLHF.

This clonotype has just a few counts. This sequence may be a read error, since a much larger clone differs from it by one base. V usage is TRBV11-2 and J usage is TRBJ1-1, with TRBD1 as a possible D gene (6 bases). This CDR3 contains 15 residues. Germline lookup yields CDR1 SGHAT and CDR2 FQNNGV. The CDR3 reads CASSLSGGWNTVAFF. The CDR3 DNA reads as TGTGCCAGCAGCCTATCCGGGGGCTGGAACACTGTAGCTTTCTTT.

The chain recombines TRBV7-9 with TRBJ1-6; D might be TRBD1 (5 bases). The CDR3 consists of 14 residues. V was shortened by 4 bases and J by 14 bases, with 18 bases between the two germline ends. Per the germline V gene, CDR1 is SEHNR and CDR2 is FQNEAQ (reference sequence). The CDR3 is CASSSPGGFLALHF. The CDR3 DNA follows: TGTGCCAGCAGCTCCCCGGGGGGGTTCTTGGCCCTCCACTTT.

This clonotype was detected many times. The chain has TRBV9 and TRBJ1-6; 9 bases match TRBD1. The germline V gene encodes CDR1 SGDLS and CDR2 YYNGEE. CDR3 size: 17 residues. J lost 12 bases, V lost 4 bases, and 17 bases had no gene match. CDR3 nucleotide sequence: TGTGCCAGCAGCACTGTCGGGGACAGGGCCAGAGGCGTACCCCTCCACTTT. This gives the protein CASSTVGDRARGVPLHF.

The chain links TRBV5-4 to TRBJ2-5; D ambiguous. The CDR3 loop spans 14 amino acids. Germline V gene sequence: CDR1 SGHNT, CDR2 YYREEE (reference sequence). V was pared by 2 bases and J by 5 bases, with 13 bases between. The CDR3 reads CASSFIGGEETQYF. In DNA, the CDR3 is TGTGCCAGCAGCTTCATCGGCGGCGAGGAGACCCAGTACTTC.

The rearrangement uses TRBV6-6 and TRBJ2-7; a possible D gene is TRBD1 (6 bases). CDR3 length: 12 amino acids. Germline CDR1 reads MNHNY; CDR2 reads SVGAGI (reference sequence). V dropped 6 bases and J dropped 6 bases, with 12 bases sitting between them. The CDR3 sequence: CASSTGLAEQYF. The CDR3, as DNA: TGTGCCAGCAGCACAGGGTTGGCCGAGCAGTACTTC.

The chain combines TRBV19 with TRBJ1-2; 8 bases match TRBD1. The CDR3 has 15 amino acids. Germline values: CDR1 LNHDA, CDR2 SQIVND (reference sequence). Unmatched junction bases numbered 4, after V lost 4 bases and J lost 0 bases. The CDR3 sequence: CASSTDRGTNYGYTF. The CDR3 DNA reads as TGTGCCAGTAGTACCGACAGGGGAACTAACTATGGCTACACCTTC.

The rearrangement uses TRBV7-6 and TRBJ2-3; 8 positions match TRBD1. The CDR3 runs to 15 residues. Germline CDR1 and CDR2: SGHVS and FNYEAQ. V dropped 0 bases and J dropped 3; count of bases not matched to a gene: 2. The CDR3 loop is CASSLAQGATDTQYF. CDR3 sequence (DNA): TGTGCCAGCAGCTTAGCGCAGGGGGCTACAGATACGCAGTATTTT.

This clonotype was recorded at least ten times. V and J are TRBV7-9 and TRBJ2-4; weak D call: TRBD1 (5 bases). CDR1 is SEHNR, CDR2 FQNEAQ, per germline (reference sequence). V shed 1 base and J shed 8 bases, with 15 bases lying between them. The CDR3 is 15 residues long. For the CDR3, the DNA is TGTGCCAGCAGCTTAGTACCGATTAGCAGGGACATTCAGTACTTC. Its translation: CASSLVPISRDIQYF.

The J gene is TRBJ2-7, the V gene TRBV14, with D uncertain. Germline-derived CDR1 and CDR2 are SGHDN and FVKESK. V shed 2 bases and J shed 13 bases, with 12 bases lying between them. The length of the CDR3 is 11 residues. CDR3 nucleotides: TGTGCCAGCAGCCAATATCAGGACCAATACTTC. The encoded protein is CASSQYQDQYF.

The chain has TRBV20-1 and TRBJ1-1, with D maybe TRBD1 (6 bases). The ends were cut back, 5 bases at V and 3 bases at J, with 16 bases in the middle. This CDR3 is 14 amino acids long. Germline CDR1 and CDR2: DFQATT and SNEGSKA (reference sequence). This CDR3 is CSAWGDGGHTEAFF. In nucleotides, the CDR3 is TGCAGTGCTTGGGGAGATGGGGGGCACACTGAAGCTTTCTTT.

The chain couples TRBV25-1 to TRBJ2-1; 8 positions agree with TRBD2. With 0 bases clipped from V and 5 bases from J, the junction kept 3 bases outside the gene matches. CDR3 length: 15 residues. Germline V gene lookup returns CDR1 MGHDK and CDR2 SYGVNS. CDR3 bases: TGTGCCAGCAGTGAATATAGCGGGAACCACAATGAGCAGTTCTTC. Amino acid sequence: CASSEYSGNHNEQFF. Full variable domain (rest looked up from reference TRBV25-1 and TRBJ2-1): EADIYQTPRYLVIGTGKKITLECSQTMGHDKMYWYQQDPGMELHLIHYSYGVNSTEKGDLSSESTVSRIRTEHFPLTLESARPSHTSQYLCASSEYSGNHNEQFFGPGTRLTVL.

This clonotype was detected only a few times. This rearrangement joins TRBV4-1 to TRBJ2-1, with D unclear. This CDR3 region has 14 residues. Germline V gives CDR1 MGHRA, CDR2 YSYEKL. V shed 5 bases and J shed 5 bases, with 13 bases lying between them. CDR3: CASSLTPVNNEQFF. In DNA, the CDR3 is TGCGCCAGCAGCTTAACACCCGTGAACAATGAGCAGTTCTTC.

The J gene is TRBJ1-1, the V gene TRBV4-3; D is perhaps TRBD1 (6 bases). Germline-derived CDR1 and CDR2 are LGHNA and YSLEER. Trimming took 0 bases from V and 3 from J, leaving 11 bases between them. This CDR3 comprises 15 residues. CDR3 sequence (DNA): TGCGCCAGCAGCCAAGACAGGGGTCGGGACACTGAAGCTTTCTTT. Amino acid sequence: CASSQDRGRDTEAFF.

This sequence joins TRBV6-5 and TRBJ2-3; tentative D call: TRBD1 (6 bases). This CDR3 spans 15 amino acids. The V gene's germline CDR1 is MNHEY and CDR2 SVGAGI. V lost 4 bases and J lost 2, with 13 bases in between. In DNA form, the CDR3 reads TGTGCCAGCAGTTCCTTACAGGGCCACACAGATACGCAGTATTTT. It specifies CASSSLQGHTDTQYF.

V and J are TRBV2 and TRBJ2-1, with 9 nucleotides matching TRBD2. The CDR3 consists of 14 residues. Per germline, CDR1 SNHLY and CDR2 FYNNEI. V was clipped by 4 bases and J by 5 bases; unmatched bases: 3. CDR3 region: CASSGTSANNEQFF. CDR3 in DNA: TGTGCCAGCAGTGGGACTAGCGCAAACAATGAGCAGTTCTTC.

The rearrangement links TRBV15 to TRBJ2-7; 11 bases map to TRBD2. Germline V gene sequence: CDR1 LNHNV, CDR2 YYDKDF (reference sequence). The trim removed 10 bases at V and 5 bases at J, leaving 16 bases unmatched. The CDR3 has 16 residues. DNA of the CDR3: TGTGCCAGCAGTTTACCCACTAGCGGGGGTCCCCACGAGCAGTACTTC. This sequence encodes CASSLPTSGGPHEQYF.

V gene TRBV20-1 combines with J gene TRBJ2-5; the D gene is possibly TRBD1 (5 bases). The CDR3 has 14 residues. Germline V gene sequence: CDR1 DFQATT, CDR2 SNEGSKA (reference sequence). V lost 2 bases and J 3 bases, leaving 13 bases between the germline ends. CDR3 sequence: CSARPLGAEETQYF. The CDR3 DNA follows: TGCAGTGCTAGACCTTTAGGGGCGGAAGAGACCCAGTACTTC.

The rearrangement links TRBV9 to TRBJ1-5, with D tentatively TRBD1 (5 bases). Germline V gene data show CDR1 as SGDLS and CDR2 as YYNGEE. V lost 3 bases to trimming and J lost 7 bases, with 11 bases between them. The CDR3 has 13 residues. The CDR3 reads CASSAMEGQPQHF. CDR3 sequence (DNA): TGTGCCAGCAGCGCGATGGAGGGGCAGCCCCAGCATTTT. The full variable domain, with the rest looked up from reference TRBV9 and TRBJ1-5, is DSGVTQTPKHLITATGQRVTLRCSPRSGDLSVYWYQQSLDQGLQFLIQYYNGEERAKGNILERFSAQQFPDLHSELNLSSLELGDSALYFCASSAMEGQPQHFGDGTRLSIL.

V usage is TRBV7-9 and J usage is TRBJ2-3; 10 positions agree with TRBD2. Germline V gene lookup returns CDR1 SEHNR and CDR2 FQNEAQ (reference sequence). The CDR3 contains 14 residues. V lost 8 bases, J lost 3 bases, and 5 bases stayed unmatched. This chain's CDR3 is CASAGTSDTDTQYF. CDR3 nucleotides: TGTGCCAGCGCCGGGACTAGCGATACAGATACGCAGTATTTT.